These 5 T cell receptor beta chains originate from one sample sequenced in a study of low-dose radiotherapy and immunotherapy resistance in tumors. Time point in this sample: before trial treatment. TRAV- and TRBV-specific primers were used for first-strand cDNA, which covered alpha and beta chains. TCR amplification ran roughly 20 PCR cycles using constant-region and V-primer adapter primers. TCRdb used MiXCR to reprocess the reads, holding one entry per CDR3 protein. Of tens of thousands of distinct CDR3 sequences in the sample, less than 25% were seen once. Material: PBMCs, obtained before treatment. These receptors were obtained from a male donor with prostate cancer.

The chain couples TRBV29-1 to TRBJ2-5; 10 bases align to TRBD2. V was clipped by 5 bases and J by 5 bases; unmatched bases: 8. This CDR3 spans 14 amino acids. The germline gives CDR1 SQVTM, CDR2 ANQGSEA. The CDR3 reads CSVLSSGSGETQYF. CDR3 in DNA: TGCAGCGTTCTGTCTAGCGGGAGTGGGGAGACCCAGTACTTC.

This clonotype is deemed medium-sized. This chain joins TRBV28 and TRBJ1-1; D may be TRBD1 (5 bases). This CDR3 has 14 amino acids. V lost 5 bases to trimming and J lost 0 bases, with 10 bases between them. Germline CDR1 and CDR2: MDHEN and SYDVKM. The CDR3 coding sequence is TGTGCCAGCAGTGGAGGGGCCCTGAACACTGAAGCTTTCTTT. This encodes CASSGGALNTEAFF.

The V gene is TRBV29-1, the J gene TRBJ1-2, with D unresolved. V was trimmed by 7 bases and J by 4 bases, leaving 13 bases between them. The CDR3 is 12 residues long. The germline CDR1 and CDR2 sequences are SQVTM and ANQGSEA. DNA of the CDR3: TGCAGCGGGGAGACACAAAGCTATGGCTACACCTTC. Translating gives CSGETQSYGYTF.

The chain combines TRBV12-3 or TRBV12-4 with TRBJ2-1; D gene uncertain. The V and J ends lost 4 bases and 0 bases respectively, with 19 bases between them. This CDR3 region has 18 residues. CDR3 protein: CASSYSYGDLSSYNEQFF. CDR3 bases: TGTGCCAGCAGTTACTCGTATGGAGACCTAAGCTCCTACAATGAGCAGTTCTTC.

DNA of the CDR3: TGCGCCAGCAGCCAAGTAGGGACTAGCGGCGAGCAGTACTTC. This codes for CASSQVGTSGEQYF. This chain joins TRBV4-3 and TRBJ2-7, with 11 bases aligning to TRBD2. J gave up 6 bases and V 1 base, and 2 bases lay outside the gene matches. Germline V gives CDR1 LGHNA, CDR2 YSLEER. This CDR3 is built from 14 residues.